This T cell receptor beta chain was recorded in a study of cytomegalovirus exposure and HLA in healthy donors. About the research overall: Among 150 million to 200 million T cells, an earlier analysis found 117 million unique TCR beta sequences. There were approximately 400 genotyped donors. Of these, about 81% fell in the genetic ancestry cluster associated with self-reported Caucasian donors.

It was with 60 Vbeta and 13 Jbeta primers that the PCR ran. Profiled with immunoSEQ multiplex PCR; TCRdb holds only in-frame clones, not every one. The repertoire holds about 110,000 clones, with about two thirds as singletons. Donors in the study were healthy people who gave bone marrow. Sequencing used PBMCs. This receptor was obtained from a female donor in good health and CMV-seronegative.

This CDR3 reads CASSRQGAYEQYF. DNA for the CDR3: TGTGCCAGTAGCCGACAGGGGGCCTACGAGCAGTACTTC. The chain combines TRBV19 with TRBJ2-7, with 9 nucleotides matching TRBD1. The V and J ends lost 6 bases and 2 bases, in that order; junction bases with no gene match: 2. There are 13 residues in the CDR3. Germline CDR1 LNHDA, CDR2 SQIVND (reference sequence).